This entry lists 14 T cell receptor beta chains sequenced from one sample in a study of regulatory T cells in long-lasting Graves disease. Arm-PCR with iRepertoire HTBI primers amplified the CDR3 regions for these TCR beta libraries. TCRdb re-called the multiplex PCR reads with MiXCR, one entry per CDR3 protein. The top ten hold roughly a tenth of the sample, which has about 540,000 distinct CDR3 sequences, approximately 15% seen once. Time point meaning: newly diagnosed GD, antithyroid drugs for less than 3 months. PBMC-extracted RNA yielded the TCR library. These data are also associated with another study on T cells in Graves' hyperthyroidism and ophthalmopathy.

The specimen comprised peripheral blood mononuclear cells (PBMCs), sampled at new diagnosis, from a patient treated with antithyroid drugs. The receptors shown here come from a man aged 30 to 39 with Graves disease.

There are many counts of this clonotype. V usage is TRBV3-1 and J usage is TRBJ2-2; 7 bases fit TRBD2. The CDR3 runs to 16 residues. Germline V gives CDR1 LGHDT, CDR2 YNNKEL (reference sequence). J lost 4 bases, V lost 5 bases, and 10 bases had no gene match. CDR3 in DNA: TGTGCCAGCAGCGGAGGGAGGGGCCTTGGCACCGGGGAGCTGTTTTTT. It codes for CASSGGRGLGTGELFF.

This clonotype appeared a few times. CDR3 coding DNA: TGTGCCAGCAGTTATTCTAAGGGAGAAAAACTGTTTTTT. It specifies CASSYSKGEKLFF. The chain recombines TRBV6-9 with TRBJ1-4; D gene uncertain. With 0 bases removed from V and 8 bases from J, the gap between germline ends came to 7 bases. Germline-derived CDR1 and CDR2 are MNHGY and SVAAGI. The length of the CDR3 is 13 residues.

The rearrangement uses TRBV6-1 and TRBJ1-5, with 7 nucleotides matching TRBD1. The CDR3 contains 13 residues. In germline, CDR1 is MNHNS, CDR2 SASEGT. Trimming took 6 bases from V and 7 from J; bases not matched to a gene: 6. The DNA of the CDR3 is TGTGCCAGCAGACCTGACAGGGACCAGCCCCAGCATTTT. It encodes CASRPDRDQPQHF.

This clonotype was observed at least ten times. For the CDR3, the DNA is TGTGCCAGCAGTGAAGCATTAGCGGGAGTGGCCGGGGAGCTGTTTTTT. Its protein is CASSEALAGVAGELFF. The chain has TRBV6-2 or TRBV6-3 and TRBJ2-2, with 9 bases lining up with TRBD2. Trimming cost V 5 bases and J 6 bases; bases outside gene matches: 10. The CDR3 extends over 16 amino acids. Per the germline V gene, CDR1 is MNHEY and CDR2 is SVGEGT.

This clonotype has ten or more counts. The chain links TRBV5-1 to TRBJ1-6, with 8 nucleotides matching TRBD1. J was trimmed by 7 bases and V by 5 bases; bases with no gene match: 5. CDR1 and CDR2 (germline): SGHRS, YFSETQ. CDR3 size: 14 residues. CDR3 in DNA: TGCGCCAGCAGTGGCAGGGGGCTCAATTCACCCCTCCACTTT. Protein: CASSGRGLNSPLHF.

This clonotype was counted many times. The chain carries TRBV30 and TRBJ2-3, with TRBD2 identical over 10 bases. CDR3 length equals 11 residues. Unmatched junction bases numbered 3, after V lost 4 bases and J lost 11 bases. CDR1 GTSNPN and CDR2 SVGIG come from the germline V gene (reference sequence). Here the CDR3 reads CAWNPSGRQYF. In DNA form, the CDR3 reads TGTGCCTGGAACCCTAGCGGGAGGCAGTATTTT.

Of note for this clonotype: A much larger clone is a single base away; this may be a read error. This rearrangement joins TRBV20-1 to TRBJ1-1; D remains ambiguous. Trimming took off 5 bases at V and 6 bases at J, with 13 bases between the two ends. CDR3 length: 12 residues. CDR1 DFQATT and CDR2 SNEGSKA come from the germline V gene (reference sequence). CDR3 region: CSAGAPDAEAFF. The CDR3 nucleotides are TGCAGTGCTGGAGCCCCCGATGCTGAAGCTTTCTTT.

The chain joins TRBV6-2 or TRBV6-3 to TRBJ1-1; D not resolved. The V end lost 0 bases, the J end lost 0 bases, and 8 bases lay between the germline ends. The CDR3 has 15 residues. In germline, CDR1 is MNHEY, CDR2 SVGEGT. The CDR3 DNA is TGTGCCAGCAGTTACTCGAGGCATATGAACACTGAAGCTTTCTTT. Translated: CASSYSRHMNTEAFF.

Ten or more counts support this clonotype. This chain connects TRBV5-1 to TRBJ2-7, with a tentative D call TRBD2 (5 bases). In germline, CDR1 is SGHRS, CDR2 YFSETQ. Between the trimmed V and J ends, which lost 1 base and 2 bases, there was a span of 7 bases. This CDR3 contains 13 residues. The CDR3 spells CASSLQRTYEQYF. The CDR3 DNA sequence: TGCGCCAGCAGCTTGCAGCGGACCTACGAGCAGTACTTC.

This clonotype has ten or more counts. The J gene is TRBJ2-1, the V gene TRBV30, with D possibly matching TRBD2 (6 bases). Trimming took off 0 bases at V and 6 bases at J, with 9 bases between the two ends. Germline values: CDR1 GTSNPN, CDR2 SVGIG (reference sequence). CDR3 size: 13 residues. Here the CDR3 reads CAWSVMGGNEQFF. CDR3 in DNA: TGTGCCTGGAGTGTAATGGGGGGCAATGAGCAGTTCTTC.

This clonotype came up many times. The chain uses TRBV19 and TRBJ2-7; 10 bases map to TRBD1. The V gene end was trimmed by 3 bases and the J gene end by 2 bases; junction bases not matched to a gene: 10. The CDR3 has 17 residues. Germline V CDR1 and CDR2: LNHDA, SQIVND (reference sequence). Here the CDR3 DNA reads TGTGCCAGTAGTATCAACCCAGACAGGGGGCTACCCTACGAGCAGTACTTC. Its translation is CASSINPDRGLPYEQYF. The complete variable domain, with remaining parts taken from reference TRBV19 and TRBJ2-7, reads DGGITQSPKYLFRKEGQNVTLSCEQNLNHDAMYWYRQDPGQGLRLIYYSQIVNDFQKGDIAEGYSVSREKKESFPLTVTSAQKNPTAFYLCASSINPDRGLPYEQYFGPGTRLTVT.

This clonotype has a count of ten or more. The V gene is TRBV27, the J gene TRBJ2-4, with D uncertain. CDR3 length: 15 residues. V was pared by 2 bases and J by 2 bases, with 10 bases between. Germline V gene lookup returns CDR1 MNHEY and CDR2 SMNVEV (reference sequence). The CDR3 nucleotides are TGTGCCAGCAGTTTAGGGTGGGGTACCAAAAACATTCAGTACTTC. Its translation is CASSLGWGTKNIQYF.

The chain links TRBV7-3 to TRBJ2-2; D uncertain. Germline CDR1 is SGHTA and CDR2 is FQGTGA. Trimming took 5 bases from V and 5 from J, leaving 12 bases between them. The CDR3 runs to 14 residues. The CDR3 coding sequence is TGTGCCAGCAGCCTTTCGTCCGGGACCGGGGAGCTGTTTTTT. Translating gives CASSLSSGTGELFF.

As to this clonotype: A far larger clone is off by one base, so a read error is likely. The chain links TRBV7-2 to TRBJ2-2; D unresolved. This CDR3 is built from 14 residues. Germline lookup yields CDR1 SGHTA and CDR2 FQGNSA. The CDR3 spells CASSLGPNTRELFF. The CDR3 DNA sequence: TGTGCCAGCAGCTTAGGCCCGAACACCAGGGAGCTGTTTTTT.